A single T cell receptor (beta chain) is shown here with its context. It has no known antigen specificity. Per-base qualities were not stored, and no clone one base away is much larger. Samples from volunteer blood donors who had recovered from COVID-19 were contributed by a second Seattle source. The collaborating institutions used their own protocols to collect whole blood in K2EDTA tubes. For TCRbeta analysis, collaborators shipped samples in one of three forms: frozen whole blood, isolated PBMCs, or DNA extracted from either of those sample types. The immunoSEQ Assay, a bias-controlled multiplex PCR, was used to amplify TCRbeta CDR3 regions from genomic DNA. The study's own analysis went as follows. Nucleated cell counts per sample were estimated from amplification of reference gene primers within the assay. Sequence reads were collapsed and filtered to measure the absolute abundance of every unique TCRbeta CDR3 rearrangement. For each sample, productive Simpson clonality was calculated as the square root of Simpson's diversity index across productive rearrangements. The table comes from immuneACCESS by way of TCRdb, which keeps in-frame sequences with V and J called. Part of the clones is missing from these tables; in studies checked, under half for an unresolved V gene and the rest for unknown reasons. V, J and clone size are taken as reported in that table, and D and trimming were inferred from the DNA itself. The sample includes approximately 170,000 clones, with 83% observed a single time. The ten most abundant clones make up approximately 18% of the sample.

This record belongs to a study of blood T cell repertoires in COVID-19 (TCRdb year 2020). A note on the overall study: Samples from collaborators originated in the United States, Italy and Spain and spanned both the acute and convalescent phases of COVID-19. The material from the prospective study consisted of cDNA or gDNA derived from T cells, B-cell-depleted T cells, or PBMCs. Deeply sampled blood TCRbeta repertoires from subjects exposed to, actively infected with, or recovered from COVID-19 were included in the dataset. The repertoires were released in a freely available public database intended as a resource for research on the immune response to SARS-CoV-2. The samples were drawn from two sources: the first 160 participants of the ongoing ImmuneRACE study, and about 1,300 subjects contributed by 6 global collaborators. Sample metadata almost always included a de-identified subject ID, COVID-19 status, age in years and sex. Where available, HLA class I and class II types were obtained from metadata supplied by the sample provider rather than from assay-based typing. Summary of the overall study and its limitations: The quantity of clinical and demographic metadata differed by source and by participant and was supplied without curation.

Measured from the cysteine to the phenylalanine, the CDR3 is 15 residues long. The DNA shown is the 45-base CDR3, in frame from base 1. CDR1 and CDR2 are read off the germline V gene as SGHDN and FVKESK. At the junction V is shortened by 3 bases and J by 0 bases, with 9 bases in between. The chain is made from TRBV14 and TRBJ1-3; the D gene cannot be named for sure. The sample comprised peripheral blood. The clonotype originates from a woman aged 70-85 years who had recovered from COVID-19. The DNA sequence reads TGTGCCAGCAGCCAGTCGTCCTACTCTGGAAACACCATATATTTT. It codes for CASSQSSYSGNTIYF.